This TCR beta chain was documented in a study of blood T cell repertoires in COVID-19. Study as a whole: Acute and convalescent COVID-19 specimens originated in the United States, Italy and Spain. PBMCs, B-cell-depleted T cells, or T cells were the source of the cDNA or gDNA that made up the material.

As processed by the authors: Cell counts per sample came from amplifying reference gene primers. TCRdb's copy holds only in-frame clones and misses some; the assay was immunoSEQ multiplex PCR. V, J and clone size are those of that table, while D and trimming were read from the DNA. Of 75,000 to 95,000 clones listed, 75% to 90% are singletons. Material for sequencing was peripheral blood. The TCR sequence derives from a human donor in a cohort sampled during active COVID-19.

The CDR3 DNA reads TGTGCCAGCAGTCTCGGTGGCGCGGGGAGGAATGAGCAGTTCTTC. Protein: CASSLGGAGRNEQFF. V and J are TRBV11-2 and TRBJ2-1; D is perhaps TRBD2 (6 bases). The germline V gene encodes CDR1 SGHAT and CDR2 FQNNGV. This CDR3 spans 15 amino acids. Between the trimmed V and J ends, which lost 6 bases and 7 bases, there was a span of 19 bases.